This T cell receptor beta chain was retrieved from a study of Graves' ophthalmopathy and Graves' hyperthyroidism. CDR1 and CDR2 (germline): SQVTM, ANQGSEA. This CDR3 spans 14 amino acids. V lost 4 bases to trimming and J lost 5 bases, with 12 bases between them. Amplification from RNA transcripts yielded the TCR beta CDR3 regions. An opening RT-PCR round employed HTBI primers and preceded a second-round multiplex PCR. MiXCR, applied by TCRdb to the multiplex PCR reads, yields one record per CDR3 protein. This repertoire shows 500,000 to 800,000 distinct CDR3 sequences, about two fifths found once; its top ten account for around 3%.

This chain joins TRBV29-1 and TRBJ1-6, with D unclear. Sequenced: peripheral blood. This receptor was obtained from an adult man with Graves' ophthalmopathy. In DNA form, the CDR3 reads TGCAGCGTTGTTGAGGTGGGGAATAATTCACCCCTCCACTTT. This encodes CSVVEVGNNSPLHF.